The 31 T cell receptor beta chains below come from one sample, sequenced in a study of OX40 agonist ivuxolimab in advanced cancers. The method was immunoSEQ multiplex PCR; TCRdb's version includes in-frame clones alone and lacks a portion of them. Among some 97,000 clones listed, 90% were seen once. The sample consisted of CD4+ or CD8+ T cells sorted from blood, taken in a trial of the OX40 agonist ivuxolimab. The receptors derive from an adult with an advanced solid tumor such as melanoma, head and neck, liver or kidney cancer.

V gene TRBV19 combines with J gene TRBJ1-5, with D hard to call. There are 16 residues in the CDR3. The V gene's germline CDR1 is LNHDA and CDR2 SQIVND (reference sequence). Trimming stripped 5 bases from V and 10 bases from J, with 24 bases between. The chain's CDR3 is CASSPMFRPSGNPQHF. CDR3 sequence (DNA): TGTGCCAGTAGTCCTATGTTTCGGCCTTCGGGCAATCCCCAGCATTTT.

V usage is TRBV4-2 and J usage is TRBJ2-3, with 7 nucleotides matching TRBD2. V shed 0 bases and J 6 bases; nucleotides not matched to a gene: 9. The CDR3 runs 16 residues. Germline CDR1 and CDR2: LGHNA and YNFKEQ. The CDR3 region has the DNA TGTGCCAGCAGCCAAGATCCGAGCGGGCGGGGGGATACGCAGTATTTT. Protein: CASSQDPSGRGDTQYF.

This clone was detected only once. This sequence joins TRBV12-5 and TRBJ2-3, with D maybe TRBD1 (5 bases). Germline V gene lookup returns CDR1 LGHNT and CDR2 FRNRAP. This CDR3 comprises 14 residues. Deletions cut 3 bases from V and 6 bases from J, with 13 bases between. The chain's CDR3 is CASGLGQGVDTQYF. The CDR3 DNA follows: TGTGCTAGTGGTTTAGGGCAGGGCGTGGATACGCAGTATTTT.

The chain recombines TRBV5-1 with TRBJ2-1; D not resolved. CDR1 is SGHRS, CDR2 YFSETQ, per germline. The V end was cut by 2 bases, the J end by 7 bases, with 7 bases between. CDR3 length: 12 residues. In DNA, the CDR3 is TGCGCCAGCAGCTTTAACCTAAATGAGCAGTTCTTC. Its translation is CASSFNLNEQFF.

In its sample, this clone was seen a few times. The J gene is TRBJ2-1, the V gene TRBV5-1; 7 bases agree with TRBD2. Germline V gene lookup returns CDR1 SGHRS and CDR2 YFSETQ. The CDR3 extends over 14 amino acids. Losses at the gene ends were 0 bases for V and 8 bases for J; bases not matched to a gene: 5. Here the CDR3 DNA reads TGCGCCAGCAGCTTGGAGACTAGCCTCTATGAGCAGTTCTTC. Its protein product is CASSLETSLYEQFF.

The chain combines TRBV27 with TRBJ2-1; tentative D call: TRBD2 (5 bases). The CDR3 extends over 15 amino acids. Trimming removed 2 bases at V and 4 bases at J, with 12 bases between. Germline V CDR1 and CDR2: MNHEY, SMNVEV (reference sequence). The CDR3 here is CASSLRSGGYNEQFF. CDR3 nucleotide sequence: TGTGCCAGCAGTTTAAGGAGCGGAGGATACAATGAGCAGTTCTTC.

The chain combines TRBV7-9 with TRBJ2-3, with TRBD2 as a possible D gene (6 bases). Trimming shortened V by 0 bases and J by 6 bases, and 19 bases separated the two germline ends. Germline V gene sequence: CDR1 SEHNR, CDR2 FQNEAQ (reference sequence). CDR3 length: 17 amino acids. CDR3 sequence: CASSLAREVRLRDTQYF. In DNA form, the CDR3 reads TGTGCCAGCAGCTTAGCAAGGGAGGTTCGTCTTCGGGATACGCAGTATTTT.

The chain joins TRBV28 to TRBJ1-5; a possible D gene is TRBD1 (5 bases). The CDR3 is made up of 14 amino acids. Looked up from germline, CDR1 is MDHEN and CDR2 is SYDVKM. V lost 5 bases to trimming and J lost 7 bases, with 15 bases between them. The CDR3 DNA follows: TGTGCCAGCAGTCGGCCCCAGGGAGCCCAGCCCCAGCATTTT. Translation: CASSRPQGAQPQHF.

This clone was recorded only once. This chain links TRBV9 with TRBJ2-3; the D gene could be TRBD1 or TRBD2 (5 bases each). The germline gives CDR1 SGDLS, CDR2 YYNGEE. CDR3 length: 15 residues. The V and J ends lost 0 bases and 5 bases respectively, with 13 bases between them. In DNA form, the CDR3 reads TGTGCCAGCAGCGTAGCTGTTGGGGGAAGAGATACGCAGTATTTT. Translating gives CASSVAVGGRDTQYF.

The rearrangement links TRBV15 to TRBJ1-2; maybe TRBD1 (5 bases). Trimming took off 4 bases at V and 5 bases at J, with 8 bases between the two ends. Per germline, CDR1 LNHNV and CDR2 YYDKDF (reference sequence). The length of the CDR3 is 12 residues. CDR3 amino acids: CATSIRGYGYTF. CDR3 sequence (DNA): TGTGCCACCAGCATCCGGGGGTATGGCTACACCTTC.

This chain uses TRBV5-1 with TRBJ2-6; D is ambiguous. CDR3 size: 16 residues. Trimming shortened V by 1 base and J by 0 bases, and 8 bases separated the two germline ends. Germline V gives CDR1 SGHRS, CDR2 YFSETQ. CDR3 amino acids: CASSLQWSSGANVLTF. CDR3 nucleotides: TGCGCCAGCAGCTTGCAATGGAGCTCTGGGGCCAACGTCCTGACTTTC.

The chain recombines TRBV28 with TRBJ1-3; the match to TRBD1 covers 9 bases. The CDR3 contains 15 residues. Germline loops: CDR1 MDHEN, CDR2 SYDVKM. Germline trimming cut 5 bases from V and 5 bases from J; bases unmatched to any gene: 7. The CDR3 protein is CASSTGGGRRNTIYF. In nucleotides, the CDR3 is TGTGCCAGCAGTACAGGGGGCGGAAGAAGAAACACCATATATTTT.

The V and J genes are TRBV6-1 and TRBJ2-5; 7 nucleotides line up with TRBD2. With V trimmed by 2 bases and J by 5 bases, 17 bases remained unmatched. This CDR3 is 18 amino acids long. Germline lookup yields CDR1 MNHNS and CDR2 SASEGT. The CDR3 coding sequence is TGTGCCAGCAGTGAAAGTGTAGCGGGCCGGGTGGTGGGGGAGACCCAGTACTTC. It specifies CASSESVAGRVVGETQYF.

The V gene is TRBV11-3, the J gene TRBJ1-1, with D uncertain. The germline CDR1 and CDR2 sequences are SGHNT and YENEEA. The CDR3 contains 13 residues. V was clipped by 3 bases and J by 0 bases, with 5 bases between them. CDR3 residues: CASSFSLNTEAFF. The DNA for the CDR3 is TGTGCCAGCAGCTTTTCGTTGAACACTGAAGCTTTCTTT.

The chain links TRBV2 to TRBJ1-5; D unresolved. CDR1 is SNHLY and CDR2 is FYNNEI in the germline V gene. V was clipped by 6 bases and J by 3 bases, with 15 bases between them. The CDR3 loop spans 15 amino acids. As DNA, the CDR3 is TGTGCCAGCAGACCCCAATCGGTCCACAATCAGCCCCAGCATTTT. Its translation: CASRPQSVHNQPQHF.

This chain links TRBV19 with TRBJ2-2; 7 bases are shared with TRBD2. With 4 bases clipped from V and 0 bases from J, the junction kept 5 bases outside the gene matches. The CDR3 loop spans 16 amino acids. CDR1 is LNHDA, CDR2 SQIVND, per germline (reference sequence). DNA for the CDR3: TGTGCCAGTAGTAAGTCAGGGAGGGCGAACACCGGGGAGCTGTTTTTT. Its translation is CASSKSGRANTGELFF.

The chain employs TRBV19 and TRBJ2-5, with D perhaps TRBD1 (6 bases). The CDR3 covers 15 residues. The ends were cut back, 8 bases at V and 2 bases at J, with 18 bases in the middle. Germline V gene lookup returns CDR1 LNHDA and CDR2 SQIVND (reference sequence). The CDR3 DNA reads as TGTGCCAGTGGTTCCTATTTCGGGACACAAGAGACCCAGTACTTC. This encodes CASGSYFGTQETQYF.

V and J are TRBV19 and TRBJ2-2; D is undetermined. The CDR3 is 12 residues long. V was pared by 6 bases and J by 5 bases, with 7 bases between. Per the germline V gene, CDR1 is LNHDA and CDR2 is SQIVND (reference sequence). The CDR3 reads CASRTRTGELFF. The CDR3 DNA reads TGTGCCAGTAGGACTCGTACCGGGGAGCTGTTTTTT.

This chain joins TRBV19 and TRBJ2-3; D is possibly TRBD1 or TRBD2 (5 bases each). V lost 3 bases and J lost 4, with 14 bases in between. CDR1 is LNHDA, CDR2 SQIVND, per germline (reference sequence). The CDR3 has 15 amino acids. CDR3 sequence (DNA): TGTGCCAGTAGTATTGGGGGTCTGATGGCAGATACGCAGTATTTT. Residues: CASSIGGLMADTQYF.

The chain recombines TRBV27 with TRBJ2-1; D gene uncertain. The CDR3 totals 15 residues. Trimming left V 0 bases short and J 0 bases short, with 6 bases between. Germline V gene lookup returns CDR1 MNHEY and CDR2 SMNVEV (reference sequence). CDR3 DNA: TGTGCCAGCAGTTTATCCTTAAGCTCCTACAATGAGCAGTTCTTC. Translated, it gives CASSLSLSSYNEQFF.

The V call is TRBV7-2, the J call TRBJ1-1; D gene ambiguous. V dropped 5 bases and J dropped 5 bases, with 15 bases sitting between them. Looked up from germline, CDR1 is SGHTA and CDR2 is FQGNSA. CDR3 length: 14 amino acids. The CDR3 nucleotides are TGTGCCAGCAGCCCTATCCCAGAGTCAACTGAAGCTTTCTTT. This sequence encodes CASSPIPESTEAFF.

The CDR3, as DNA: TGCAGCGTTGAAAGGCAGCTCACCGGGGAGCTGTTTTTT. Translating gives CSVERQLTGELFF. V gene TRBV29-1 combines with J gene TRBJ2-2; no definite D call. V dropped 2 bases and J dropped 4 bases, with 8 bases sitting between them. Germline V gives CDR1 SQVTM, CDR2 ANQGSEA. The CDR3 loop spans 13 amino acids.

The genes are TRBV5-1 and TRBJ2-3, with D tentatively TRBD2 (7 bases). CDR3 length: 14 residues. Between the trimmed V and J ends, which lost 6 bases and 8 bases, there was a span of 19 bases. Germline CDR1 SGHRS, CDR2 YFSETQ. The CDR3 nucleotides are TGCGCCAGCACCGAGGGGGGGGCGCAAGGTACGCAGTATTTT. The encoded protein is CASTEGGAQGTQYF.

The chain links TRBV7-8 to TRBJ2-7; D remains unclear. Germline lookup yields CDR1 SGHVS and CDR2 FQNEAQ. CDR3 length: 12 residues. The V end lost 5 bases, the J end lost 3 bases, and 8 bases lay between the germline ends. CDR3 residues: CASSPNGYEQYF. The CDR3 nucleotides read TGTGCCAGCAGCCCAAATGGCTACGAGCAGTACTTC.

This chain uses TRBV5-1 with TRBJ2-1; D is undetermined. Trimming pared 4 bases from V and 0 bases from J, leaving 17 bases between. The germline gives CDR1 SGHRS, CDR2 YFSETQ. The CDR3 runs to 17 residues. The CDR3 is CASSPFGRLSSYNEQFF. CDR3 bases: TGCGCCAGCAGCCCCTTCGGGCGCCTGAGCTCCTACAATGAGCAGTTCTTC.

The chain carries TRBV30 and TRBJ2-5; D is perhaps TRBD2 (5 bases). Trimming stripped 7 bases from V and 1 base from J, with 13 bases between. This CDR3 has 13 amino acids. The germline V gene has CDR1 GTSNPN and CDR2 SVGIG (reference sequence). As DNA, the CDR3 is TGTGCCTCCCAGCGGAAACTCCAAGAGACCCAGTACTTC. It codes for CASQRKLQETQYF.

This rearrangement joins TRBV6-1 to TRBJ2-5, with D perhaps matching TRBD1 or TRBD2 (5 bases each). Between the trimmed V and J ends, which lost 4 bases and 3 bases, there was a span of 9 bases. The CDR3 has 13 residues. Germline V lookup: CDR1 MNHNS, CDR2 SASEGT. This CDR3 reads CASSGGPKETQYF. In DNA form, the CDR3 reads TGTGCCAGCAGTGGGGGACCAAAAGAGACCCAGTACTTC.

The chain joins TRBV19 to TRBJ1-3, with D tentatively TRBD1 (6 bases). The CDR3 consists of 13 residues. Germline-derived CDR1 and CDR2 are LNHDA and SQIVND (reference sequence). Between the trimmed V and J ends, which lost 10 bases and 2 bases, there was a span of 12 bases. The CDR3 sequence is CATTDRTGNTIYF. In DNA form, the CDR3 reads TGTGCCACGACGGACAGAACTGGAAACACCATATATTTT.

This clone was found once. The J gene is TRBJ1-1, the V gene TRBV19, with D unresolved. CDR3 size: 14 residues. V was clipped by 8 bases and J by 0 bases, with 13 bases between them. CDR1 and CDR2 from the germline V gene are LNHDA and SQIVND (reference sequence). The CDR3 DNA reads as TGTGCCAGTCTGCGGACCCTCATGAACACTGAAGCTTTCTTT. This gives the protein CASLRTLMNTEAFF. The complete variable domain, with remaining parts taken from reference TRBV19 and TRBJ1-1, reads DGGITQSPKYLFRKEGQNVTLSCEQNLNHDAMYWYRQDPGQGLRLIYYSQIVNDFQKGDIAEGYSVSREKKESFPLTVTSAQKNPTAFYLCASLRTLMNTEAFFGQGTRLTVV.

V gene TRBV5-1 combines with J gene TRBJ1-2; tentatively, D is TRBD1 (5 bases). Germline V gene sequence: CDR1 SGHRS, CDR2 YFSETQ. Between the trimmed V and J ends, which lost 4 bases and 4 bases, there was a span of 14 bases. This CDR3 has 14 amino acids. CDR3 nucleotide sequence: TGCGCCAGCAGCCTCGAGGGACTAGGCTATGGCTACACCTTC. It encodes CASSLEGLGYGYTF.

The rearrangement joins TRBV7-8 to TRBJ2-2, with TRBD1 matching 8 bases. CDR1 is SGHVS, CDR2 FQNEAQ, per germline. Unmatched junction bases numbered 7, after V lost 2 bases and J lost 8 bases. CDR3 length equals 15 residues. DNA of the CDR3: TGTGCCAGCAGCTTAAGGACAGGGCGTATGGGGGAGCTGTTTTTT. As protein: CASSLRTGRMGELFF.